This T cell receptor beta chain was documented in a study of blood T cell repertoires in COVID-19. The overall study: Samples taken during acute and convalescent COVID-19 were collected in the United States, Italy and Spain. T cells, B-cell-depleted T cells, or PBMCs provided the cDNA or gDNA that served as material.

Germline CDR1 reads WNHNN; CDR2 reads SYGVQD (reference sequence). V was clipped by 3 bases and J by 1 base; unmatched bases: 13. The CDR3 covers 19 residues. This clone came up once. Study processing details: Reference gene primer amplification gave estimated nucleated cell counts. The protocol was immunoSEQ multiplex PCR, while the TCRdb copy is restricted to in-frame clones and leaves out a portion. The DNA was the basis for D and trimming; V, J and clone size are from that table. The sample carries 25,000 to 30,000 clones, around 89% recorded once. Sequencing was done on a sample of peripheral blood. The clonotype comes from a human donor in a cohort sampled during active COVID-19. The rearrangement joins TRBV10-1 to TRBJ2-1; 9 positions match TRBD2. CDR3 nucleotides: TGCGCCAGCAGTGATCGGGGAACGCGGGGGGGAGGATCCTACAATGAGCAGTTCTTC. It yields the protein CASSDRGTRGGGSYNEQFF.